The clone carrying this TCR beta chain appeared a few times. J gave up 7 bases and V 6 bases, and 2 bases lay outside the gene matches. Germline V CDR1 and CDR2: MNHEY, SVGEGT. The CDR3 has 13 amino acids. Time point reported: pre-sensitization, week 0. Treatment meaning: therapeutic diphenylcyclopropenone sensitization with weekly scalp DPC. The sample is drawn from a study of human T cells and chemical hapten exposure. Individual cDNA molecules in this library carried unique molecular identifiers. TCRdb called the RACE reads again in MiXCR, with one record for every CDR3 protein. This table holds about 270,000 distinct CDR3 sequences, 7.5% to 9% found once.

This chain connects TRBV6-2 or TRBV6-3 to TRBJ1-5; TRBD1 agrees at 11 bases. The TCR comes from a young man with alopecia areata. Some clones in this sample may be carry-over from other donors' samples. The source was whole blood, collected in connection with sensitization to the hapten diphenylcyclopropenone (DPC). CDR3 residues: CASRRTGGQPQHF. In DNA, the CDR3 is TGTGCCAGCAGACGGACAGGGGGCCAGCCCCAGCATTTT.